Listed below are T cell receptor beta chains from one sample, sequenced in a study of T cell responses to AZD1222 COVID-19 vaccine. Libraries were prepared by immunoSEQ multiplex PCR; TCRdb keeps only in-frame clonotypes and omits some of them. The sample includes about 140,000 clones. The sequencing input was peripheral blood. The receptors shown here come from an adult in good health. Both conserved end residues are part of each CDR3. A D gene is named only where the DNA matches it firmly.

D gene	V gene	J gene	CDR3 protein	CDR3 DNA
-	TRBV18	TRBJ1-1	CASLRGGNTEAFF	TGTGCCAGTCTTAGGGGAGGGAACACTGAAGCTTTCTTT
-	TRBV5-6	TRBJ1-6	CASSLGGAGISSPLHF	TGTGCCAGCAGCTTGGGGGGCGCAGGAATCTCTTCACCCCTCCACTTT
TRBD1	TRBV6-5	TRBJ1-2	CASRTTGDRYGYTF	TGTGCCAGCAGGACGACAGGGGATCGCTATGGCTACACCTTC
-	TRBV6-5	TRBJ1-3	CASSLTGHLGNTIYF	TGTGCCAGCAGTTTAACAGGCCATCTTGGAAACACCATATATTTT
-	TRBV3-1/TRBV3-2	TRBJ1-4	CASSRRQVEAEKLFF	TGTGCCAGCAGCCGCAGACAGGTCGAAGCCGAAAAACTGTTTTTT
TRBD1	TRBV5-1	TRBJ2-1	CASSLARQGANEQFF	TGCGCCAGCAGCTTGGCCCGGCAGGGGGCCAATGAGCAGTTCTTC
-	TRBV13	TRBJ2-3	CASSTGGRPDTQYF	TGTGCCAGCAGCACCGGCGGTCGACCGGATACGCAGTATTTT
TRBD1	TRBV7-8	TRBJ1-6	CASSLGTGYSDRPLHF	TGTGCCAGCAGCTTAGGGACAGGGTATTCGGATCGACCCCTCCACTTT
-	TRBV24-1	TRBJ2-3	CATSDFKAEVDTQYF	TGTGCCACCAGTGATTTCAAGGCGGAGGTAGATACGCAGTATTTT
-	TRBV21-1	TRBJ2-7	CASSTNGAAYEQYF	TGTGCCAGCAGCACAAATGGGGCAGCCTACGAGCAGTACTTC
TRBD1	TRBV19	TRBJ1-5	CASSRTGGNDQPQHF	TGTGCCAGTAGTAGGACAGGGGGGAATGATCAGCCCCAGCATTTT
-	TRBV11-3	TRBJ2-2	CASSLAGRTGELFF	TGTGCCAGCAGCTTAGCAGGGCGGACCGGGGAGCTGTTTTTT
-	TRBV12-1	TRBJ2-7	CASSFALAGRAYEQYF	TGTGCCAGCAGCTTTGCCTTGGCAGGGAGGGCATACGAGCAGTACTTC
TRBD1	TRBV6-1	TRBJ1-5	CASSEVWDRGNQPQHF	TGTGCCAGCAGTGAAGTATGGGACAGGGGCAATCAGCCCCAGCATTTT
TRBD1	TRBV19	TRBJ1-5	CASRTGTSYSNQPQHF	TGTGCCAGCCGGACAGGGACCTCATATAGCAATCAGCCCCAGCATTTT
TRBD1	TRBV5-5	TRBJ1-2	CASSLMKGASGYGYTF	TGTGCCAGCAGCTTGATGAAGGGGGCATCTGGCTATGGCTACACCTTC
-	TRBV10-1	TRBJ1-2	CASSEIKDSGYTF	TGCGCCAGCAGTGAAATAAAGGACAGCGGCTACACCTTC
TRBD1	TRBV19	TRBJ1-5	CASRGDQGAGQPQHF	TGTGCCAGTAGGGGGGACCAGGGGGCAGGTCAGCCCCAGCATTTT
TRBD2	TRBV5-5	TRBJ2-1	CASSLDPSGGRSYNEQFF	TGTGCCAGCAGCTTGGACCCTAGCGGGGGCCGCTCCTACAATGAGCAGTTCTTC
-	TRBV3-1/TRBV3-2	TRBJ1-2	CASSQDASGVYGYTF	TGTGCCAGCAGCCAAGACGCGTCAGGGGTTTATGGCTACACCTTC
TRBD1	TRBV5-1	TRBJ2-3	CASSLEYREWTGLSDTQYF	TGCGCCAGCAGCTTGGAGTATCGGGAGTGGACAGGGCTGTCAGATACGCAGTATTTT
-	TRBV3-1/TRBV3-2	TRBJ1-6	CASSQGRNSPLHF	TGTGCCAGCAGCCAGGGTAGAAATTCACCCCTCCACTTT
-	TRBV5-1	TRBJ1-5	CASSLEGADQPQHF	TGCGCCAGCAGCTTGGAAGGTGCGGATCAGCCCCAGCATTTT
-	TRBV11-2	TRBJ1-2	CASSHEYYGYTF	TGTGCCAGCAGCCACGAGTACTATGGCTACACCTTC
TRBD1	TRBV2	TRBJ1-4	CASGDRGVEKLFF	TGTGCCAGCGGGGACAGGGGGGTTGAAAAACTGTTTTTT
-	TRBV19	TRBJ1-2	CASSLHVASGDRTF	TGTGCCAGTAGTCTACACGTAGCCTCAGGGGACCGCACCTTC
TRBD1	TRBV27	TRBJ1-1	CASSSYRGTEAFF	TGTGCCAGCAGTTCGTACAGGGGCACTGAAGCTTTCTTT
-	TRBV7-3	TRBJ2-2	CASSLTRNTGELFF	TGTGCCAGCAGCTTAACTAGGAACACCGGGGAGCTGTTTTTT
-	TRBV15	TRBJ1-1	CATSRDLAGVNTEAFF	TGTGCCACCAGCAGAGATTTGGCCGGTGTGAACACTGAAGCTTTCTTT
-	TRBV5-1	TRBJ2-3	CASSFGAGSTDTQYF	TGCGCCAGCAGCTTCGGGGCGGGGTCCACAGATACGCAGTATTTT
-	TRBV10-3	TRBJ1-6	CAISEGSFTPLHF	TGTGCCATCAGTGAGGGGTCTTTTACACCCCTCCACTTT
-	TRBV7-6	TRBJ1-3	CASSSPASGNTIYF	TGTGCCAGCAGCTCCCCGGCCTCTGGAAACACCATATATTTT
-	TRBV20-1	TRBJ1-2	CSASLRPSDYTF	TGCAGTGCTAGTCTCAGGCCAAGTGACTACACCTTC
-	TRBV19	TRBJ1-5	CASSNSYPDQPQHF	TGTGCCAGTAGTAATTCTTACCCCGATCAGCCCCAGCATTTT
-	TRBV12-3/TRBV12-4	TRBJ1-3	CASSSQNGNTIYF	TGTGCCAGCAGTTCCCAGAATGGAAACACCATATATTTT
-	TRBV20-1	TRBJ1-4	CSASAGTTNEKLFF	TGCAGTGCTAGTGCGGGAACAACTAATGAAAAACTGTTTTTT
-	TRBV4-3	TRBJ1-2	CASSQEVYRRTYGYTF	TGCGCCAGCAGCCAAGAAGTTTACAGGCGGACATATGGCTACACCTTC
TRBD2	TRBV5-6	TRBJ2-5	CASSFYGGQETQYF	TGTGCCAGCAGCTTCTACGGGGGGCAAGAGACCCAGTACTTC
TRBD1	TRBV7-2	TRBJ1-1	CASSLAGQKNTEAFF	TGTGCCAGCAGCTTAGCGGGACAGAAAAACACTGAAGCTTTCTTT
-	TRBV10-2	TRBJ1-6	CASSFDDSLSPLHF	TGCGCCAGCAGTTTCGATGACAGCCTTTCACCCCTCCACTTT
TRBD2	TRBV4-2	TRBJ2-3	CASSPGTSGGISTDTQYF	TGTGCCAGCAGCCCCGGGACTAGCGGGGGAATTAGCACAGATACGCAGTATTTT
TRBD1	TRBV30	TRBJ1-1	CAWSRQGVAFF	TGTGCCTGGAGTAGACAGGGAGTGGCTTTCTTT
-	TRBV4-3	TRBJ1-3	CASSQDLVPGNTIYF	TGCGCCAGCAGCCAAGATCTGGTCCCTGGAAACACCATATATTTT
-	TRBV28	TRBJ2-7	CASSLIYEQYF	TGTGCCAGCAGTTTGATCTACGAGCAGTACTTC
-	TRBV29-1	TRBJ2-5	CSARGSKETQYF	TGCAGCGCCCGGGGGTCCAAGGAGACCCAGTACTTC
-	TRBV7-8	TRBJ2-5	CASSRRGPETQYF	TGTGCCAGCAGCCGCCGGGGGCCAGAGACCCAGTACTTC
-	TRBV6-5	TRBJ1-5	CASSYQKGSNQPQHF	TGTGCCAGCAGTTACCAAAAAGGTAGCAATCAGCCCCAGCATTTT
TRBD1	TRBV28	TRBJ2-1	CASTIQGAGGSYNEQFF	TGTGCCAGCACGATCCAGGGGGCCGGGGGCTCCTACAATGAGCAGTTCTTC
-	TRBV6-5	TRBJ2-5	CASRRQFDGTQYF	TGTGCCAGCAGAAGACAGTTTGACGGGACCCAGTACTTC
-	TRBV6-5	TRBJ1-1	CGIEGGKDTEAFF	TGTGGAATCGAGGGGGGAAAGGACACTGAAGCTTTCTTT
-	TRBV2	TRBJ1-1	CASSEDGLVLGAFF	TGTGCCAGCAGTGAAGACGGACTCGTCCTTGGGGCTTTCTTT